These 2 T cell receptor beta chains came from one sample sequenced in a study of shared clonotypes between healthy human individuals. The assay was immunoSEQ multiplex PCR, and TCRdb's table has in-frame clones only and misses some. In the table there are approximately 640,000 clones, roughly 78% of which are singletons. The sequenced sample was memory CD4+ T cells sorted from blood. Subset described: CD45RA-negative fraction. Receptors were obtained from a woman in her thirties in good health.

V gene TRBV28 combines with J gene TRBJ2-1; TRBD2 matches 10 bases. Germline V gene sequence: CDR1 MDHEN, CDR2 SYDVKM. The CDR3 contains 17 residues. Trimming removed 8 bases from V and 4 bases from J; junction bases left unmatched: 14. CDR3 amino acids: CASGEPGLASSYNEQFF. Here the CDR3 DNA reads TGTGCCAGCGGGGAACCGGGACTAGCGTCTAGTTACAATGAGCAGTTCTTC.

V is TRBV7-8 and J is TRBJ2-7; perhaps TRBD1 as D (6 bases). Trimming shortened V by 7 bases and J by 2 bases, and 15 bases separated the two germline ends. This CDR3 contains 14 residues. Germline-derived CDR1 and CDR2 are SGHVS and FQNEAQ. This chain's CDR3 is CASTSEGVAYEQYF. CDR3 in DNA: TGTGCCAGCACCTCTGAGGGGGTAGCCTACGAGCAGTACTTC.